Listed here are 28 T cell receptor beta chains from one sample, sequenced in a study of blood T cell repertoires in COVID-19. Here immunoSEQ multiplex PCR was the method, and the copy in TCRdb shows in-frame clones only, minus some. Of some 150,000 clones detected, more than 80% appear once; the ten largest clones hold approximately 1.6%. The specimen sequenced was PBMCs or T cells enriched from blood (not recorded which). Receptors were obtained from a woman under 30 who had been exposed to COVID-19.

This clone was detected once. V gene TRBV6-5 combines with J gene TRBJ2-2, with 8 bases fitting TRBD2. With V trimmed by 3 bases and J by 6 bases, 6 bases remained unmatched. Germline-derived CDR1 and CDR2 are MNHEY and SVGAGI. CDR3 length: 15 residues. CDR3 DNA: TGTGCCAGCAGTTATGACGGGAGGGTACCCGGGGAGCTGTTTTTT. It codes for CASSYDGRVPGELFF.

The V call is TRBV30, the J call TRBJ2-7, with D possibly being TRBD2 (5 bases). CDR3 size: 14 residues. Germline V gene data show CDR1 as GTSNPN and CDR2 as SVGIG (reference sequence). The V end was cut by 7 bases, the J end by 1 base, with 17 bases between. CDR3 DNA sequence: TGTGCCTTCTCCGGGTGGGGAGCTTCCTACGAGCAGTACTTC. It codes for CAFSGWGASYEQYF.

The gene calls are TRBV9 and TRBJ1-6, with a possible D match to TRBD1 (6 bases). V was shortened by 2 bases and J by 7 bases, with 16 bases between the two germline ends. The germline V gene has CDR1 SGDLS and CDR2 YYNGEE. The CDR3 has 16 amino acids. In DNA, the CDR3 is TGTGCCAGCAGCGTGGGGATGGGGGCCCTAAATTCACCCCTCCACTTT. Translating it yields CASSVGMGALNSPLHF.

This clone showed up just once. The chain is built from TRBV6-6 and TRBJ1-1, with 7 bases matching TRBD1. V lost 11 bases and J lost 6; bases outside the gene matches: 9. This CDR3 comprises 12 residues. Germline CDR1 is MNHNY and CDR2 is SVGAGI (reference sequence). The CDR3 is CAEGGEGSEAFF. The DNA for the CDR3 is TGTGCCGAAGGGGGCGAGGGGTCTGAAGCTTTCTTT.

This rearrangement joins TRBV5-1 to TRBJ1-5; a weak D match, TRBD1 (5 bases). The CDR3 spans 16 residues. V was trimmed by 4 bases and J by 0 bases, leaving 14 bases between them. Germline V gives CDR1 SGHRS, CDR2 YFSETQ. CDR3 sequence: CASSPRTIHSNQPQHF. The CDR3 nucleotides are TGCGCCAGCAGCCCGCGGACAATCCATAGCAATCAGCCCCAGCATTTT.

The table lists this clone with a count of one. The chain combines TRBV7-8 with TRBJ1-6, with 10 bases aligning to TRBD1. Trimming at V came to 5 bases and at J to 3 bases, leaving 7 bases not matched to a gene. The CDR3 extends over 17 amino acids. Germline V lookup: CDR1 SGHVS, CDR2 FQNEAQ. CDR3 nucleotide sequence: TGTGCCAGCAGCCGAGGACGGACAGGGGGCTATAATTCACCCCTCCACTTT. It is translated as CASSRGRTGGYNSPLHF.

This chain connects TRBV4-2 to TRBJ2-6; 10 positions agree with TRBD1. V gave up 5 bases and J gave up 2 bases; unmatched junction bases: 9. CDR1 LGHNA and CDR2 YNFKEQ come from the germline V gene. CDR3 length: 18 residues. CDR3 coding DNA: TGTGCCAGCAGCTCCCGTCCCGGGACAGGGGCTGGGGCCAACGTCCTGACTTTC. As protein: CASSSRPGTGAGANVLTF.

The chain carries TRBV19 and TRBJ2-5; D is possibly TRBD2 (6 bases). Germline CDR1 is LNHDA and CDR2 is SQIVND (reference sequence). The CDR3 contains 14 residues. The ends were cut back, 10 bases at V and 3 bases at J, with 18 bases in the middle. CDR3 DNA sequence: TGTGCCACTCAGTCTCGGGGACTGGAAGAGACCCAGTACTTC. The encoded protein is CATQSRGLEETQYF.

The count of this clone is one. The J gene is TRBJ2-3, the V gene TRBV30; 7 positions match TRBD2. The V segment lost 5 bases and the J segment 3 bases; nucleotides outside the gene matches: 8. The germline CDR1 and CDR2 sequences are GTSNPN and SVGIG (reference sequence). The CDR3 is 14 residues long. CDR3 DNA sequence: TGTGCCTGGGCAATAGCGGGCCCAACAGATACGCAGTATTTT. Translating it yields CAWAIAGPTDTQYF.

This chain links TRBV7-3 with TRBJ2-5; TRBD2 matches 8 bases. The CDR3 is 15 amino acids. Trimming cost V 5 bases and J 6 bases; bases outside gene matches: 11. CDR1 SGHTA and CDR2 FQGTGA come from the germline V gene. In DNA, the CDR3 is TGTGCCAGCAGCCAAGATAGCGGGGCAATGCAGACCCAGTACTTC. It codes for CASSQDSGAMQTQYF.

This chain connects TRBV30 to TRBJ1-5; 8 positions match TRBD1. The V and J ends lost 6 bases and 4 bases, in that order; junction bases with no gene match: 14. The CDR3 extends over 16 amino acids. Germline assignment: CDR1 GTSNPN and CDR2 SVGIG (reference sequence). DNA of the CDR3: TGTGCCTGTACCAAAACCATCGGACAGGGAAATCAGCCCCAGCATTTT. This sequence encodes CACTKTIGQGNQPQHF.

The chain has TRBV27 and TRBJ2-7; 12 nucleotides match TRBD2. V was pared by 3 bases and J by 2 bases, with 2 bases of the junction left unmatched. The CDR3 consists of 15 residues. Looked up from germline, CDR1 is MNHEY and CDR2 is SMNVEV (reference sequence). The CDR3 region has the DNA TGTGCCAGCAGTTTTCTAGCGGGAGGGGCCTACGAGCAGTACTTC. Translation: CASSFLAGGAYEQYF.

The chain recombines TRBV19 with TRBJ1-5; TRBD1 is a possible D gene (6 bases). The CDR3 consists of 13 residues. The V end lost 5 bases, the J end lost 3 bases, and 8 bases lay between the germline ends. CDR1 and CDR2 from the germline V gene are LNHDA and SQIVND (reference sequence). The CDR3 spells CASSRTVNQPQHF. Written as DNA, the CDR3 is TGTGCCAGTAGTCGGACAGTCAATCAGCCCCAGCATTTT.

V is TRBV7-7 and J is TRBJ2-7; a possible D gene is TRBD1 (5 bases). V dropped 5 bases and J dropped 2 bases, with 10 bases sitting between them. This CDR3 comprises 13 residues. CDR1 SSHAT and CDR2 FNYEAQ come from the germline V gene (reference sequence). CDR3 amino acids: CASSKDTTYEQYF. The DNA for the CDR3 is TGTGCCAGCAGCAAGGACACGACCTACGAGCAGTACTTC.

The chain recombines TRBV5-4 with TRBJ1-1; no definite D call. This CDR3 region has 13 residues. Trimming pared 0 bases from V and 1 base from J, leaving 4 bases between. The germline V gene has CDR1 SGHNT and CDR2 YYREEE (reference sequence). The CDR3 loop reads CASSLGENTEAFF. Written as DNA, the CDR3 is TGTGCCAGCAGCTTGGGAGAGAACACTGAAGCTTTCTTT.

V and J are TRBV28 and TRBJ1-5, with D unclear. Germline V lookup: CDR1 MDHEN, CDR2 SYDVKM. V was trimmed by 5 bases and J by 8 bases, leaving 16 bases between them. CDR3 length: 14 residues. DNA of the CDR3: TGTGCCAGCAGTGTCCAGCGATCGTTGAAGCCCCAGCATTTT. Translation gives CASSVQRSLKPQHF.

The rearrangement uses TRBV28 and TRBJ1-1; D ambiguous. V gave up 8 bases and J gave up 2 bases, with 15 bases separating them. Germline CDR1 reads MDHEN; CDR2 reads SYDVKM. The CDR3 is 14 amino acids. CDR3 in DNA: TGTGCCAGCCTTGCAGAGGGAATTAACACTGAAGCTTTCTTT. Protein: CASLAEGINTEAFF.

This clone was seen just once. The CDR3 sequence: CSVRLPGQREQYF. The CDR3 DNA reads as TGCAGCGTTCGATTACCGGGACAGAGAGAGCAGTACTTC. The rearrangement uses TRBV29-1 and TRBJ2-7; 7 bases match TRBD1. CDR3 length: 13 amino acids. With 5 bases clipped from V and 7 bases from J, the junction kept 11 bases outside the gene matches. Per the germline V gene, CDR1 is SQVTM and CDR2 is ANQGSEA.

The V call is TRBV7-2, the J call TRBJ2-7; 8 bases are a match to TRBD2. The V and J ends lost 1 base and 4 bases, in that order; junction bases with no gene match: 6. CDR1 SGHTA and CDR2 FQGNSA come from the germline V gene. The CDR3 has 15 residues. The CDR3: CASSLVRTSGYEQYF. The CDR3 DNA sequence: TGTGCCAGCAGCTTAGTACGAACTAGCGGATACGAGCAGTACTTC. Filled out from reference TRBV7-2 and TRBJ2-7, the complete variable domain reads GAGVSQSPSNKVTEKGKDVELRCDPISGHTALYWYRQSLGQGLEFLIYFQGNSAPDKSGLPSDRFSAERTGGSVSTLTIQRTQQEDSAVYLCASSLVRTSGYEQYFGPGTRLTVT.

The V gene is TRBV11-2, the J gene TRBJ2-4; D remains ambiguous. In germline, CDR1 is SGHAT, CDR2 FQNNGV. This CDR3 has 16 amino acids. V was trimmed by 1 base and J by 0 bases, leaving 10 bases between them. The CDR3 sequence: CASSLASRLAKNIQYF. In DNA, the CDR3 is TGTGCCAGCAGCTTAGCATCCAGACTAGCCAAAAACATTCAGTACTTC.

The genes are TRBV7-8 and TRBJ2-3, with 8 positions matching TRBD2. From germline, CDR1 is SGHVS and CDR2 FQNEAQ. This CDR3 contains 18 residues. Trimming cost V 0 bases and J 0 bases; bases outside gene matches: 8. Here the CDR3 DNA reads TGTGCCAGCAGCTTAGCCACTAGCGGAAGTATGAGCACAGATACGCAGTATTTT. This translates into CASSLATSGSMSTDTQYF.

The chain links TRBV30 to TRBJ1-1; TRBD1 aligns across 7 bases. The length of the CDR3 is 14 residues. The ends lost 4 bases at V and 0 bases at J; junction bases unmatched: 5. Germline CDR1 reads GTSNPN; CDR2 reads SVGIG (reference sequence). The CDR3 nucleotides are TGTGCCTGGAAACGGACAGGTATGAACACTGAAGCTTTCTTT. Its protein is CAWKRTGMNTEAFF.

This chain connects TRBV7-2 to TRBJ1-5; 7 bases are shared with TRBD1. The CDR3 spans 14 residues. J gave up 6 bases and V 0 bases, and 2 bases lay outside the gene matches. Germline CDR1 and CDR2: SGHTA and FQGNSA. Written as DNA, the CDR3 is TGTGCCAGCAGCTTAGCAGGGGGCAGTCAGCCCCAGCATTTT. Translation: CASSLAGGSQPQHF.

V is TRBV10-3 and J is TRBJ2-1; 12 bases are shared with TRBD2. Germline V lookup: CDR1 ENHRY, CDR2 SYGVKD. The V gene end was trimmed by 3 bases and the J gene end by 2 bases; junction bases not matched to a gene: 11. The CDR3 is made up of 19 amino acids. CDR3 DNA: TGTGCCATCAGTGATGGTCGGACTAGCGGGAAAGGGGCCTACAATGAGCAGTTCTTC. It yields the protein CAISDGRTSGKGAYNEQFF.

The gene calls are TRBV19 and TRBJ1-5, with D possibly matching TRBD1 (5 bases). Per germline, CDR1 LNHDA and CDR2 SQIVND (reference sequence). CDR3 length equals 15 residues. V was cut by 6 bases and J by 1 base, with 13 bases left in between. The CDR3 bases are TGTGCCAGTAGCAACCGGGGGAGAAGCAATCAGCCCCAGCATTTT. Translation: CASSNRGRSNQPQHF. The whole variable domain, remainder taken from reference TRBV19 and TRBJ1-5, is DGGITQSPKYLFRKEGQNVTLSCEQNLNHDAMYWYRQDPGQGLRLIYYSQIVNDFQKGDIAEGYSVSREKKESFPLTVTSAQKNPTAFYLCASSNRGRSNQPQHFGDGTRLSIL.

This chain's CDR3 is CASNARALYSGANVLTF. The CDR3 DNA follows: TGTGCCAGCAACGCCCGCGCCCTTTACTCTGGGGCCAACGTCCTGACTTTC. The V call is TRBV28, the J call TRBJ2-6; D is unresolved. With 7 bases removed from V and 0 bases from J, the gap between germline ends came to 16 bases. From germline, CDR1 is MDHEN and CDR2 SYDVKM. CDR3 length: 17 amino acids.

This chain connects TRBV7-3 to TRBJ1-2, with D perhaps matching TRBD1 (6 bases). Germline V gene data show CDR1 as SGHTA and CDR2 as FQGTGA. The ends were cut back, 4 bases at V and 3 bases at J, with 15 bases in the middle. The CDR3 is 15 residues long. The CDR3 protein is CASSYLDGQHYGYTF. For the CDR3, the DNA is TGTGCCAGCAGCTATTTAGACGGACAGCACTATGGCTACACCTTC.

This chain links TRBV2 with TRBJ2-1; D is unclear. Trimming cost V 1 base and J 7 bases, with 8 bases left between them. CDR3 length: 13 residues. Germline V gives CDR1 SNHLY, CDR2 FYNNEI. The CDR3 sequence is CASSEGEVNEQFF. CDR3 bases: TGTGCCAGCAGTGAAGGAGAGGTTAATGAGCAGTTCTTC. Drawing the rest from reference TRBV2 and TRBJ2-1, the complete variable domain is EPEVTQTPSHQVTQMGQEVILRCVPISNHLYFYWYRQILGQKVEFLVSFYNNEISEKSEIFDDQFSVERPDGSNFTLKIRSTKLEDSAMYFCASSEGEVNEQFFGPGTRLTVL.